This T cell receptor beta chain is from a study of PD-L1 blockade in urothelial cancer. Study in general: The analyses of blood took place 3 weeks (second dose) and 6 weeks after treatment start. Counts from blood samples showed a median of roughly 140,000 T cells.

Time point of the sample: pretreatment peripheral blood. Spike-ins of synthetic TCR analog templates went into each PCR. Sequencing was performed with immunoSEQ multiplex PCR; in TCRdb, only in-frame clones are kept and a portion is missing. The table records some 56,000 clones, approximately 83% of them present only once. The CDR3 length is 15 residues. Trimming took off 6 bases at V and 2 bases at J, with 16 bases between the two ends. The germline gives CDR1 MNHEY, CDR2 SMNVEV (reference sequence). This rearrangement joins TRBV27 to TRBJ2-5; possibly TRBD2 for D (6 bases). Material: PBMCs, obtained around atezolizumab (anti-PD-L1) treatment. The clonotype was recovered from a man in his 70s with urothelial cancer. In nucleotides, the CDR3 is TGTGCCAGCAGGTGGAGGGCCCGGGGGCAAGAGACCCAGTACTTC. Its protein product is CASRWRARGQETQYF.